This TCR beta chain originates from a study of shared clonotypes between healthy human individuals. The overall study: In total, the donors were two women and a few men aged 18 to 49.

This clone appeared once. Its antigen is as yet unknown. The naive CD8 population came from CD45RO-negative cells selected for CCR7, without terminally differentiated effector memory CD45RA+ cells. Sorted-subset replicate PCR reactions contained around 220 ng DNA, corresponding to tens of thousands of T cell genomes. Sequencing was performed with immunoSEQ multiplex PCR; in TCRdb, only in-frame clones are kept and a portion is missing. The data hold nearly 2 million clones, with about 95% observed a single time. Regarding the study as a whole: Of the naive CD4 clonotypes, about 5.4% were shared across several donors.

From germline, CDR1 is SGHAT and CDR2 FQNNGV. The CDR3 is made up of 15 amino acids. V dropped 5 bases and J dropped 2; count of bases not matched to a gene: 7. The TCR sequence derives from a young man in good health. This rearrangement joins TRBV11-2 to TRBJ2-3; the match to TRBD2 covers 7 bases. The sequencing sample was made of naive CD8+ T cells sorted from blood. The CDR3 bases are TGTGCCAGCAGCCCGAGCGGGGAGGTCACAGATACGCAGTATTTT. Translation: CASSPSGEVTDTQYF.